This T cell receptor (beta chain) was sequenced in a study of T-cell reconstitution after alpha-beta-depleted transplantation in children. Only a few counts were recorded for this clonotype. Between the trimmed V and J ends, which lost 4 bases and 6 bases, there was a span of 15 bases. The CDR3 contains 14 residues. The germline gives CDR1 MGHDK, CDR2 SYGVNS. As it was prepared, the TCRbeta library received unique molecular identifiers. TCRdb re-derived calls from the PCR reads in MiXCR, one entry per CDR3 protein. This sample has 440,000 or so distinct CDR3 sequences, with approximately 10% found just once.

This chain joins TRBV25-1 and TRBJ1-1, with D perhaps TRBD1 (5 bases). The source is a human donor who donated a stem cell graft to a child with acute myeloid leukemia. The material sequenced was PBMCs from the stem cell graft donor, taken from the stem cell graft. CDR3 in amino acids: CASSVTGAHAEAFF. As DNA, the CDR3 is TGTGCCAGCAGTGTCACTGGGGCGCATGCTGAAGCTTTCTTT. Drawing the rest from reference TRBV25-1 and TRBJ1-1, the complete variable domain is EADIYQTPRYLVIGTGKKITLECSQTMGHDKMYWYQQDPGMELHLIHYSYGVNSTEKGDLSSESTVSRIRTEHFPLTLESARPSHTSQYLCASSVTGAHAEAFFGQGTRLTVV.